This TCR beta chain came from a study of identical twins. Broader study findings: Cord blood beta clonotypes present at high abundance carried fewer insertions; no such pattern appeared in memory repertoires.

This clonotype has just a few counts. Antigen: not known. The CDR3 runs 14 residues. CDR1 is MGHRA and CDR2 is YSYEKL in the germline V gene. V was shortened by 1 base and J by 4 bases, with 10 bases between the two germline ends. TCRdb recomputed calls from the 5' RACE reads with MiXCR, one row per CDR3 protein. In the table there are more than 1.5 million distinct CDR3 sequences, 25% to 35% of which are singletons. This receptor was identified in a newborn girl in good health. This chain links TRBV4-1 with TRBJ1-2; D unclear. The specimen sequenced was cord blood. This chain's CDR3 is CASSQGGSVYGYTF. In nucleotides, the CDR3 is TGCGCCAGCAGCCAAGGTGGATCAGTCTATGGCTACACCTTC.